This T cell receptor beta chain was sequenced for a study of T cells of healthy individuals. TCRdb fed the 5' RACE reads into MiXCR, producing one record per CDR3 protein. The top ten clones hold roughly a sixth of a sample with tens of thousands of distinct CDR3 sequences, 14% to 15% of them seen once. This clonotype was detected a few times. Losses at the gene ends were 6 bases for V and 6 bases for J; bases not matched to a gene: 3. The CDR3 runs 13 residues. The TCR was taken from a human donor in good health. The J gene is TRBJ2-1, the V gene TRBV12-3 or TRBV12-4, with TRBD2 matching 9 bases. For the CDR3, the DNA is TGTGCCAGCAGGAATAGCGGGAGCAATGAGCAGTTCTTC. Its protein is CASRNSGSNEQFF.